Reported below is one T cell receptor (beta chain). The CDR3 consists of 14 residues. Germline V gives CDR1 SGHVS, CDR2 FQNEAQ. Trimming took off 5 bases at V and 7 bases at J, with 17 bases between the two ends. The entry originates in a study of blood T cell repertoires in COVID-19. Study in general: PBMCs, B-cell-depleted T cells, or T cells were the source of the cDNA or gDNA that made up the material.

As originally analysed: The assay estimated nucleated cells by amplifying reference gene primers. TCRdb's copy holds only in-frame clones and misses some; the assay was immunoSEQ multiplex PCR. The DNA gave D and trimming, while V, J and clone size come from that table. The sample lists around 100,000 clones, approximately 90% occurring once. The receptor was isolated from a man in his forties or fifties in a cohort sampled during active COVID-19. The sequencing input was peripheral blood. The chain joins TRBV7-8 to TRBJ1-1; D uncertain. The CDR3 nucleotides are TGTGCCAGCAGCCCTATACCCCCCGGGGATGAAGCTTTCTTT. Translating it yields CASSPIPPGDEAFF.